The rows below give T cell receptor beta chains drawn from one sample of a study of cytotoxic CD8 clonotypes in ibrutinib-treated CLL. Profiled with immunoSEQ multiplex PCR; TCRdb holds only in-frame clones, not every one. The data contain 200,000 or so clones, 70% to 75% of them seen just once; the ten biggest clones take up approximately 5.9%. The sample consisted of PBMCs, taken after 12 months of ibrutinib treatment. These receptors were collected from a human donor with chronic lymphocytic leukemia. Each CDR3 is given with its conserved first and last residue. D genes are given only for firm matches. Clone size is stated in some rows and not others, as once, few, many or a class when expanded.

J	size	V	D	CDR3	DNA
TRBJ2-5	.	TRBV6-1	TRBD2	CASSARTSGTPYQETQYF	TGTGCCAGCAGTGCGAGGACTAGCGGGACCCCGTACCAAGAGACCCAGTACTTC
TRBJ1-1	.	TRBV6-5	TRBD1	CASSDRGDYTEAFF	TGTGCCAGCAGTGACAGGGGTGATTACACTGAAGCTTTCTTT
TRBJ1-2	many	TRBV9	.	CASSVGGDDPYGYTF	TGTGCCAGCAGCGTAGGTGGCGATGACCCCTATGGCTACACCTTC
TRBJ2-2	many	TRBV6-6	.	CASSVHGGPGELFF	TGTGCCAGCTCAGTTCATGGGGGCCCCGGGGAGCTGTTTTTT
TRBJ1-2	many	TRBV4-1	.	CASSQDWGAWGYTF	TGCGCCAGCAGCCAAGACTGGGGGGCTTGGGGCTACACCTTC
TRBJ2-7	.	TRBV30	.	CAWSRGEQYF	TGTGCCTGGAGTCGTGGCGAGCAGTACTTC
TRBJ1-5	.	TRBV9	.	CASSGDSNQPQHF	TGTGCCAGCAGCGGCGACAGTAATCAGCCCCAGCATTTT
TRBJ1-2	.	TRBV21-1	.	CASSKGGDINYGYTF	TGTGCCAGCAGCAAAGGGGGGGATATAAACTATGGCTACACCTTC
TRBJ1-2	.	TRBV28	.	CASTTGGRQGYTF	TGTGCCAGCACCACGGGGGGGAGGCAAGGCTACACCTTC
TRBJ2-5	few	TRBV7-3	.	CASSHLAAGRETQYF	TGTGCCAGCAGCCATCTGGCTGCGGGGCGTGAGACCCAGTACTTC
TRBJ2-7	.	TRBV6-1	TRBD1	CASSERTGPYEQYF	TGTGCCAGCAGTGAACGGACAGGTCCCTACGAGCAGTACTTC
TRBJ2-1	once	TRBV5-1	.	CASSLVLGAGNEQFF	TGCGCCAGCAGCTTGGTATTAGGGGCCGGCAATGAGCAGTTCTTC
TRBJ1-5	once	TRBV6-6	TRBD1	CASSSHDRDNQPQHF	TGTGCCAGCAGTTCCCACGACAGGGACAATCAGCCCCAGCATTTT
TRBJ1-5	.	TRBV5-1	.	CASAPGSLPAQPQHF	TGCGCCAGCGCCCCAGGCAGTTTACCGGCTCAGCCCCAGCATTTT
TRBJ2-5	.	TRBV7-3	.	CASSSGGARETQYF	TGTGCCAGCAGCAGTGGAGGGGCGAGAGAGACCCAGTACTTC
TRBJ2-7	.	TRBV29-1	TRBD1	CSVEKGQGPSYEQYF	TGCAGCGTTGAAAAGGGACAGGGGCCCTCCTACGAGCAGTACTTC
TRBJ2-7	.	TRBV5-4	TRBD1	CASSQRRGGQGLEQYF	TGTGCCAGCAGCCAACGCCGAGGGGGACAGGGACTCGAGCAGTACTTC
TRBJ1-1	.	TRBV5-1	.	CASSRAEGLGTEAFF	TGCGCCAGCAGCCGGGCTGAGGGGCTCGGCACTGAAGCTTTCTTT
TRBJ1-6	.	TRBV27	.	CASSPLVGLAFYNSPLHF	TGTGCCAGCAGTCCACTCGTCGGGTTGGCGTTCTATAATTCACCCCTCCACTTT
TRBJ2-7	.	TRBV5-1	TRBD1	CASSLMSGQTFLEQYF	TGCGCCAGCAGCTTGATGTCGGGACAGACCTTTCTCGAGCAGTACTTC
TRBJ2-5	.	TRBV20-1	.	CSYSRETQYF	TGCAGTTATAGCAGGGAGACCCAGTACTTC
TRBJ2-2	.	TRBV5-1	TRBD2	CASSLIAGGNTGELFF	TGCGCCAGCAGCCTAATAGCGGGAGGGAACACCGGGGAGCTGTTTTTT
TRBJ1-5	.	TRBV15	.	CATSRDLGGGPGNQPQHF	TGTGCCACCAGCAGAGATCTTGGGGGGGGCCCTGGCAATCAGCCCCAGCATTTT
TRBJ2-5	.	TRBV9	.	CASSGRPGETQYF	TGTGCCAGCAGCGGACGTCCGGGGGAGACCCAGTACTTC
TRBJ1-5	.	TRBV30	.	CAWSESRVNQPQHF	TGTGCCTGGAGTGAGTCCAGGGTCAATCAGCCCCAGCATTTT
TRBJ1-4	few	TRBV2	TRBD1	CASRKQGVNEKLFF	TGTGCCAGCAGAAAACAGGGGGTGAATGAAAAACTGTTTTTT
TRBJ2-3	.	TRBV28	TRBD2	CASSFIAGGTPDTQYF	TGTGCCAGCAGTTTCATAGCGGGAGGAACCCCAGATACGCAGTATTTT
TRBJ1-4	few	TRBV15	.	CATSRDQYSSNEKLFF	TGTGCCACCAGCAGAGATCAGTACAGCTCTAATGAAAAACTGTTTTTT
TRBJ2-3	.	TRBV5-6	TRBD2	CASSLRVSGGIDTQYF	TGTGCCAGCAGCTTGCGAGTTTCCGGGGGGATAGATACGCAGTATTTT
TRBJ1-6	.	TRBV21-1	.	CASSKEERGEKPHNSPLHF	TGTGCCAGCAGCAAAGAGGAAAGGGGGGAAAAACCTCATAATTCACCCCTCCACTTT
TRBJ1-2	.	TRBV7-8	.	CASSLAYQGPYGYTF	TGTGCCAGCAGCTTAGCGTACCAGGGCCCCTATGGCTACACCTTC
TRBJ2-2	once	TRBV11-3	.	CASSHRTTGELFF	TGTGCCAGCAGCCACAGGACCACCGGGGAGCTGTTTTTT
TRBJ2-2	few	TRBV7-3	TRBD1	CASSPPGGNTGELFF	TGTGCCAGCAGCCCTCCAGGGGGGAACACCGGGGAGCTGTTTTTT
TRBJ2-7	.	TRBV6-5	.	CASRFRTGIHEQYF	TGTGCCAGCAGGTTTAGAACAGGGATACACGAGCAGTACTTC
TRBJ2-2	.	TRBV4-3	.	CASSQLRGISGYTGELFF	TGCGCCAGCAGCCAACTCCGCGGTATTTCGGGGTACACCGGGGAGCTGTTTTTT
TRBJ2-7	many	TRBV6-5	TRBD2	CASVRLAGDYEQYF	TGTGCCAGCGTTCGACTAGCGGGAGACTACGAGCAGTACTTC
TRBJ2-7	.	TRBV7-2	.	CASSLSPRDRWYF	TGTGCCAGCAGCTTATCGCCCCGGGACCGATGGTACTTC
TRBJ1-5	.	TRBV19	.	CASSLGQNQPQHF	TGTGCCAGTAGTCTCGGACAGAATCAGCCCCAGCATTTT
TRBJ2-7	few	TRBV11-2	.	CASSLGRTYEQYF	TGTGCCAGCAGCTTAGGACGGACCTACGAGCAGTACTTC
TRBJ2-7	.	TRBV5-6	TRBD1	CASSSTGGLTYEQYF	TGTGCCAGCAGCTCTACAGGGGGCCTTACCTACGAGCAGTACTTC
TRBJ2-1	.	TRBV6-4	.	CASRPTDVGGYNEQFF	TGTGCCAGCAGACCCACAGACGTTGGAGGATACAATGAGCAGTTCTTC
TRBJ1-6	.	TRBV7-3	.	CASSLNSGRVSPLHF	TGTGCCAGCAGCTTAAACTCCGGCCGGGTTTCACCCCTCCACTTT
TRBJ2-1	few	TRBV5-6	.	CASSLEVGITGEQFF	TGTGCCAGCAGCTTGGAAGTAGGGATCACCGGTGAGCAGTTCTTC
TRBJ2-1	.	TRBV27	.	CASSFRVPQGEQFF	TGTGCCAGCAGTTTCAGGGTCCCTCAGGGTGAGCAGTTCTTC
TRBJ2-7	.	TRBV30	TRBD1	CAWHGQGDYEQYF	TGTGCCTGGCATGGACAGGGCGACTACGAGCAGTACTTC
TRBJ1-1	.	TRBV9	.	CASSVGGASNTEAFF	TGTGCCAGCAGCGTAGGGGGTGCTTCGAACACTGAAGCTTTCTTT
TRBJ1-2	.	TRBV5-5	.	CASSFFDRNYGYTF	TGTGCCAGCAGCTTCTTTGACAGGAACTATGGCTACACCTTC
TRBJ2-1	.	TRBV18	TRBD2	CASSGTSGNYNEQFF	TGTGCCAGCTCAGGGACTAGCGGGAACTACAATGAGCAGTTCTTC
TRBJ1-2	few	TRBV28	TRBD1	CASSLGQGDYGYTF	TGTGCCAGCAGTTTAGGGCAGGGGGACTATGGCTACACCTTC